These 21 T cell receptor beta chains were sequenced from one sample in a study of CD8 T cells in ankylosing spondylitis. TCRdb redid the calling of the 5' RACE reads with MiXCR, one entry per CDR3 protein. The sample has 380,000 or so distinct CDR3 sequences, roughly 22% seen once. The specimen sequenced was blood, either unsorted or a sorted T cell fraction (not recorded which). Source of these receptors: a male donor with ankylosing spondylitis or in good health (not recorded which).

V gene TRBV20-1 combines with J gene TRBJ2-5; D is uncertain. The CDR3 runs to 14 residues. Trimming removed 1 base from V and 5 bases from J, with 14 bases in between. Germline V CDR1 and CDR2: DFQATT, SNEGSKA (reference sequence). CDR3 bases: TGCAGTGCTAGAGCAAGCTCCACCTCCGAGACCCAGTACTTC. Protein sequence: CSARASSTSETQYF.

This clonotype was seen more than once but under ten times. This chain uses TRBV5-4 with TRBJ1-2, with 8 nucleotides matching TRBD1. Looked up from germline, CDR1 is SGHNT and CDR2 is YYREEE (reference sequence). V shed 1 base and J 4 bases; nucleotides not matched to a gene: 6. The CDR3 loop spans 15 amino acids. The CDR3 DNA reads TGTGCCAGCAGCTTGCAGGGGGCGCTTGCCTATGGCTACACCTTC. This translates into CASSLQGALAYGYTF.

This rearrangement joins TRBV28 to TRBJ2-3; a weak D match, TRBD2 (5 bases). The CDR3 totals 14 residues. Germline assignment: CDR1 MDHEN and CDR2 SYDVKM. Trimming cost V 1 base and J 6 bases, with 11 bases left between them. As DNA, the CDR3 is TGTGCCAGCAGTTTATTCGGGGAAGGGGATACGCAGTATTTT. The encoded protein is CASSLFGEGDTQYF.

V gene TRBV29-1 combines with J gene TRBJ2-5; D possibly uses TRBD1 or TRBD2 (5 bases each). Germline V gene lookup returns CDR1 SQVTM and CDR2 ANQGSEA. There are 14 residues in the CDR3. V lost 0 bases, J lost 2 bases, and 10 bases lay in between. Here the CDR3 reads CSVEDWDLQETQYF. In nucleotides, the CDR3 is TGCAGCGTTGAAGATTGGGACCTGCAAGAGACCCAGTACTTC.

V is TRBV9 and J is TRBJ2-2; no clear D. Between the trimmed V and J ends, which lost 4 bases and 9 bases, there was a span of 10 bases. The CDR3 is made up of 12 amino acids. Germline loops: CDR1 SGDLS, CDR2 YYNGEE. CDR3 region: CASSSLRRELFF. In DNA form, the CDR3 reads TGTGCCAGCAGCAGCCTGAGGCGGGAGCTGTTTTTT. Together with reference TRBV9 and TRBJ2-2, the CDR3 gives the full variable domain: DSGVTQTPKHLITATGQRVTLRCSPRSGDLSVYWYQQSLDQGLQFLIQYYNGEERAKGNILERFSAQQFPDLHSELNLSSLELGDSALYFCASSSLRRELFFGEGSRLTVL.

The chain is built from TRBV28 and TRBJ1-4; 9 nucleotides line up with TRBD1. Germline CDR1 and CDR2: MDHEN and SYDVKM. The trim removed 7 bases at V and 5 bases at J, leaving 5 bases unmatched. This CDR3 contains 14 residues. This CDR3 reads CASTRDRENEKLFF. DNA for the CDR3: TGTGCCAGCACCAGGGACAGGGAAAATGAAAAACTGTTTTTT.

This chain uses TRBV12-3 or TRBV12-4 with TRBJ2-1; no reliable D call. This CDR3 spans 15 amino acids. The V gene lost 2 bases and the J gene lost 10 bases, with 18 bases spanning the gap. The CDR3 loop reads CASSLFIDGTREQFF. CDR3 bases: TGTGCCAGCAGTTTATTTATAGACGGAACGAGGGAGCAGTTCTTC.

This clonotype was picked up one time. This chain links TRBV7-9 with TRBJ2-2; 7 bases line up with TRBD2. V trimming: 5 bases; J trimming: 4 bases; junction bases outside the gene matches: 7. Per the germline V gene, CDR1 is SEHNR and CDR2 is FQNEAQ (reference sequence). The CDR3 extends over 15 amino acids. The CDR3 bases are TGTGCCAGCAGCGCGAGCGGGGATGGCACCGGGGAGCTGTTTTTT. Translation: CASSASGDGTGELFF.

The chain links TRBV9 to TRBJ2-5, with 8 bases aligning to TRBD2. The V gene end was trimmed by 0 bases and the J gene end by 1 base; junction bases not matched to a gene: 8. The CDR3 consists of 17 residues. Germline CDR1 reads SGDLS; CDR2 reads YYNGEE. CDR3 DNA: TGTGCCAGCAGCGTAGGTACGGCGGGGGGCTCCCAAGAGACCCAGTACTTC. This encodes CASSVGTAGGSQETQYF. The full variable domain, in which reference TRBV9 and TRBJ2-5 provide the parts outside the CDR3, is DSGVTQTPKHLITATGQRVTLRCSPRSGDLSVYWYQQSLDQGLQFLIQYYNGEERAKGNILERFSAQQFPDLHSELNLSSLELGDSALYFCASSVGTAGGSQETQYFGPGTRLLVL.

This clonotype has more than one count but fewer than ten. This rearrangement joins TRBV7-8 to TRBJ2-1; D is perhaps TRBD1 (6 bases). Germline V gene data show CDR1 as SGHVS and CDR2 as FQNEAQ. Deletions cut 5 bases from V and 0 bases from J, with 20 bases between. The CDR3 spans 18 residues. DNA of the CDR3: TGTGCCAGCAGCACATCGTACAGGGATGAATTCTCCTACAATGAGCAGTTCTTC. Translating gives CASSTSYRDEFSYNEQFF.

The rearrangement uses TRBV24-1 and TRBJ2-1, with 10 bases matching TRBD1. This CDR3 is built from 16 residues. From germline, CDR1 is KGHDR and CDR2 SFDVKD. V lost 2 bases, J lost 3 bases, and 3 bases stayed unmatched. The CDR3 DNA reads as TGTGCCACCAGTGATTCGGGGGACAGGGGCTACAATGAGCAGTTCTTC. Protein sequence: CATSDSGDRGYNEQFF.

This clonotype was counted only a few times. The chain uses TRBV3-1 and TRBJ1-4; TRBD1 matches at 7 bases. The CDR3 runs 15 residues. CDR1 and CDR2 (germline): LGHDT, YNNKEL (reference sequence). J gave up 2 bases and V 4 bases, and 4 bases lay outside the gene matches. CDR3 nucleotides: TGTGCCAGCAGCCGAGTACAGGGGACTAATGAAAAACTGTTTTTT. Translated, it gives CASSRVQGTNEKLFF. The full variable domain, completed using reference TRBV3-1 and TRBJ1-4, is DTAVSQTPKYLVTQMGNDKSIKCEQNLGHDTMYWYKQDSKKFLKIMFSYNNKELIINETVPNRFSPKSPDKAHLNLHINSLELGDSAVYFCASSRVQGTNEKLFFGSGTQLSVL.

This clonotype was recorded a few times. The chain combines TRBV2 with TRBJ2-6; 12 nucleotides agree with TRBD2. V gave up 7 bases and J gave up 1 base; unmatched junction bases: 8. Germline V gene sequence: CDR1 SNHLY, CDR2 FYNNEI. There are 18 residues in the CDR3. In nucleotides, the CDR3 is TGTGCCAGCATTTCAAGGACTAGCGGGGAATCTGGGGCCAACGTCCTGACTTTC. Translating gives CASISRTSGESGANVLTF.

This CDR3 reads CASSLERIETQYF. The CDR3 DNA reads TGTGCCAGCAGCCTGGAGAGGATCGAGACCCAGTACTTC. The gene calls are TRBV7-8 and TRBJ2-5; the D is unclear. The CDR3 extends over 13 amino acids. CDR1 is SGHVS, CDR2 FQNEAQ, per germline. Trimming removed 5 bases at V and 5 bases at J, with 12 bases between.

The J gene is TRBJ1-1, the V gene TRBV29-1; D unresolved. Trimming cost V 6 bases and J 1 base, with 12 bases left between them. The germline CDR1 and CDR2 sequences are SQVTM and ANQGSEA. The CDR3 is 13 amino acids. CDR3 residues: CSVARGENTEAFF. The CDR3 DNA follows: TGCAGCGTCGCCCGTGGGGAGAACACTGAAGCTTTCTTT. The full variable domain, with the rest looked up from reference TRBV29-1 and TRBJ1-1, is SAVISQKPSRDICQRGTSLTIQCQVDSQVTMMFWYRQQPGQSLTLIATANQGSEATYESGFVIDKFPISRPNLTFSTLTVSNMSPEDSSIYLCSVARGENTEAFFGQGTRLTVV.

This chain uses TRBV7-9 with TRBJ2-7; 10 nucleotides line up with TRBD1. The germline V gene has CDR1 SEHNR and CDR2 FQNEAQ (reference sequence). J gave up 5 bases and V 5 bases, and 9 bases lay outside the gene matches. The CDR3 is 15 residues long. CDR3 amino acids: CASSQPGQGHDEQYF. In nucleotides, the CDR3 is TGTGCCAGCAGCCAGCCGGGACAGGGGCACGACGAGCAGTACTTC. Together with reference TRBV7-9 and TRBJ2-7, the CDR3 gives the full variable domain: DTGVSQNPRHKITKRGQNVTFRCDPISEHNRLYWYRQTLGQGPEFLTYFQNEAQLEKSRLLSDRFSAERPKGSFSTLEIQRTEQGDSAMYLCASSQPGQGHDEQYFGPGTRLTVT.

The chain carries TRBV7-2 and TRBJ1-4; no reliable D call. The CDR3 length is 14 residues. V was trimmed by 2 bases and J by 7 bases, leaving 11 bases between them. CDR1 SGHTA and CDR2 FQGNSA come from the germline V gene. DNA of the CDR3: TGTGCCAGCAGCTTATCGGGGAGAGGTGAAAAACTGTTTTTT. Its protein product is CASSLSGRGEKLFF.

This clonotype was counted between two and nine times. This chain links TRBV20-1 with TRBJ1-2; D ambiguous. Per germline, CDR1 DFQATT and CDR2 SNEGSKA (reference sequence). The CDR3 has 13 amino acids. Trimming pared 6 bases from V and 8 bases from J, leaving 19 bases between. As DNA, the CDR3 is TGCAGTGCGCCCGACGCGGGGATGGAGGGCTACACCTTC. Translated: CSAPDAGMEGYTF.

This chain connects TRBV5-1 to TRBJ1-2; D might be TRBD1 (6 bases). Germline loops: CDR1 SGHRS, CDR2 YFSETQ. Trimming took off 6 bases at V and 1 base at J, with 13 bases between the two ends. The length of the CDR3 is 14 residues. CDR3 sequence (DNA): TGCGCCAGCATGGAGGGGGTGGATAACTATGGCTACACCTTC. It translates to CASMEGVDNYGYTF.

The chain links TRBV29-1 to TRBJ2-1; D is unresolved. The CDR3 loop spans 13 amino acids. The germline V gene has CDR1 SQVTM and CDR2 ANQGSEA. Trimming left V 1 base short and J 6 bases short, with 10 bases between. CDR3 sequence reads: CSVEGPLANEQFF. DNA for the CDR3: TGCAGCGTTGAAGGGCCCTTGGCCAATGAGCAGTTCTTC.

The genes are TRBV20-1 and TRBJ1-1; tentatively, D is TRBD1 (5 bases). Per germline, CDR1 DFQATT and CDR2 SNEGSKA (reference sequence). The CDR3 runs to 13 residues. V shed 0 bases and J shed 4 bases, with 9 bases lying between them. The CDR3 is CSARERGGTEAFF. The CDR3 nucleotides read TGCAGTGCTAGAGAGCGGGGGGGCACTGAAGCTTTCTTT.